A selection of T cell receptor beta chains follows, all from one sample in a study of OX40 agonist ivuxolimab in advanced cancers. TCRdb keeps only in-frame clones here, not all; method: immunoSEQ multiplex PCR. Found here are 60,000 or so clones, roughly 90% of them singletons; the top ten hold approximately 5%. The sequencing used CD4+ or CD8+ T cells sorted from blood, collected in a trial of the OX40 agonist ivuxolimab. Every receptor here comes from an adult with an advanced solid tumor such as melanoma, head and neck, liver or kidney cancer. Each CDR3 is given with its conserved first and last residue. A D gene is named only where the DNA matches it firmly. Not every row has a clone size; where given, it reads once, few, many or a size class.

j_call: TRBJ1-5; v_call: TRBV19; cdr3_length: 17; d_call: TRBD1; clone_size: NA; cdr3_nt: TGTGCCAGTAGAGCCGGGACAGAGGGCTATAGCAATCAGCCCCAGCATTTT; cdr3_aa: CASRAGTEGYSNQPQHF
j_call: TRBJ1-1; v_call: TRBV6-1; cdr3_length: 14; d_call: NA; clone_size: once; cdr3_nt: TGTGCCAGCAGTGAAGGGGGCAGGGCCACTGAAGCTTTCTTT; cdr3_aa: CASSEGGRATEAFF
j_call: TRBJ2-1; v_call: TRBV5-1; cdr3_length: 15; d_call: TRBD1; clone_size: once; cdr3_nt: TGCGCCAGCAGCTTAGGGACAGGGACCTACAATGAGCAGTTCTTC; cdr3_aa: CASSLGTGTYNEQFF
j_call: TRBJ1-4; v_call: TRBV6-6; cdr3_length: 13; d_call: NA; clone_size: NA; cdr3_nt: TGTGCCACCAGGACATTGCCGAGTGAAAAACTGTTTTTT; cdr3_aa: CATRTLPSEKLFF
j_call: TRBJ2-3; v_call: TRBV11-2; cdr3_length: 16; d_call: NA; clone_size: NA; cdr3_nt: TGTGCCAGCAGCTTAGAGGCGGGACTCCTCACAGATACGCAGTATTTT; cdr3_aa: CASSLEAGLLTDTQYF
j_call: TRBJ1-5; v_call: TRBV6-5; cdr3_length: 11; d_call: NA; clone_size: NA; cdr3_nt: TGTGCCAGCAGTTTAGGTCAGCCCCAGCATTTT; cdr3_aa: CASSLGQPQHF
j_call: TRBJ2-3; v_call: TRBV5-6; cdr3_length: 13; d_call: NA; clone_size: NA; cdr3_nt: TGTGCCAGCAGCTTGCGGAGGGCGGATACGCAGTATTTT; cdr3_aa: CASSLRRADTQYF
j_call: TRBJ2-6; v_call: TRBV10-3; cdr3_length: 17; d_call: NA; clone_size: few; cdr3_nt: TGTGCCATCAGTGGGACCTCACACAGTTCTGGGGCCAACGTCCTGACTTTC; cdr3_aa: CAISGTSHSSGANVLTF
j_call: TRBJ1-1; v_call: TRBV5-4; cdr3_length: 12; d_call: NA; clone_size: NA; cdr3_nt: TGTGCCAGCAGCTTGGAAGCCACTGAAGCTTTCTTT; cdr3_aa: CASSLEATEAFF
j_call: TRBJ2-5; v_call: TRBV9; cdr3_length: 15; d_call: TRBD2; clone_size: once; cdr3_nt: TGTGCCAGCAGCCCAAGACTAGCGGGGGTGAAGACCCAGTACTTC; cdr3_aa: CASSPRLAGVKTQYF
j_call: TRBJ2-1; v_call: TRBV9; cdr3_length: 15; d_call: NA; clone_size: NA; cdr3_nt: TGTGCCAGCAGCGTAGGCATCGGCTCCTACAATGAGCAGTTCTTC; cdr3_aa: CASSVGIGSYNEQFF
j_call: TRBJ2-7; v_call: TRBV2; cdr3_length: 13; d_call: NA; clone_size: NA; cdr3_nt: TGTGCCAGTCTCGACCCGCTCCCTAGCGAGCAGTACTTC; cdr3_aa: CASLDPLPSEQYF
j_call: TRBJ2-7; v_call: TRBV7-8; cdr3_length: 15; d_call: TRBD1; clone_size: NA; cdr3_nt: TGTGCCAGCAGCTTAGCCACCCAGGGGGCAGGCGAGCAGTACTTC; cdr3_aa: CASSLATQGAGEQYF
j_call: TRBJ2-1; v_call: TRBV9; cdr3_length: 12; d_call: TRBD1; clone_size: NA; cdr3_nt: TGTGCCAGCAGCGTTACAGGGGGCGAGCAGTTCTTC; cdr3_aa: CASSVTGGEQFF
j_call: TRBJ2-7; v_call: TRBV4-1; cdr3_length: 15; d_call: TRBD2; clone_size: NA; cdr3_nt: TGCGCCAGCAGCCAAGAGGGGACTAGCGGGTACGAGCAGTACTTC; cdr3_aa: CASSQEGTSGYEQYF
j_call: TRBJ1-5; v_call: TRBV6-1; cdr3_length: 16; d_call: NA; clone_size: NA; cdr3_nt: TGTGCCAGCAGTGTTTTCGGAGCAGGGGATAGTCAGCCCCAGCATTTT; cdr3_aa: CASSVFGAGDSQPQHF
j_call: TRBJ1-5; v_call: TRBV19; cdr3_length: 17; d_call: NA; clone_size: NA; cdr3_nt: TGTGCCAGTAGTATATGGGGCAGCCAGTATAGCAATCAGCCCCAGCATTTT; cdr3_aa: CASSIWGSQYSNQPQHF
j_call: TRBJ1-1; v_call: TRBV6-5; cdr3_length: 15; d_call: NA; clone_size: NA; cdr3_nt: TGTGCCAGCAGTTCTTCCAGGACAGCCTCCACTGAAGCTTTCTTT; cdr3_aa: CASSSSRTASTEAFF
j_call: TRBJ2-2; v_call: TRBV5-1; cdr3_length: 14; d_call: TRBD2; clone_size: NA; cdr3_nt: TGCGCCAGCAGCTCCGGGACTAGCGCCGGGGAGCTGTTTTTT; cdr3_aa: CASSSGTSAGELFF
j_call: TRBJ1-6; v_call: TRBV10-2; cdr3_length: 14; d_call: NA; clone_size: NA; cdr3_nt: TGCGCCAGCAGTGGCGGGGGGAGAAATTCACCCCTCCACTTT; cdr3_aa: CASSGGGRNSPLHF
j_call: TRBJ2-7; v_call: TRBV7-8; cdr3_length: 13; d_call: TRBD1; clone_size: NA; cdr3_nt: TGTGCCAGCAGCTCGACAGGGGGAAAAGAGCAGTACTTC; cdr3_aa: CASSSTGGKEQYF
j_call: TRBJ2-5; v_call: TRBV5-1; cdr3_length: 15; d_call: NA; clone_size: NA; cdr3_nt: TGCGCCAGCAGCTTGGCAGGGGAGGTAGTAGAGACCCAGTACTTC; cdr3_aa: CASSLAGEVVETQYF
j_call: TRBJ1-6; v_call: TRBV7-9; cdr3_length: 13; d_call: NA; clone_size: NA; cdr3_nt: TGTGCCAGCAGCTTTTATGGGAATTCACCCCTCCACTTT; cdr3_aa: CASSFYGNSPLHF
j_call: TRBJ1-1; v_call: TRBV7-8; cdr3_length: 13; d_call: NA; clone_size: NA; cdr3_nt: TGTGCCAGCAGCTTTAATGGAAACACTGAAGCTTTCTTT; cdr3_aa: CASSFNGNTEAFF
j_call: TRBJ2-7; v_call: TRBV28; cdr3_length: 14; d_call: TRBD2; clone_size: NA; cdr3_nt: TGTGCCAGCAGCTTTAGCGGGGGGAACTACGAGCAGTACTTC; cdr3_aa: CASSFSGGNYEQYF
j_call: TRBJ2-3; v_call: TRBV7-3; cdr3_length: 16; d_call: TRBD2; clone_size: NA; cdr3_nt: TGTGCCAGCAGCGCGGCCCTAGCGGGGAGCACAGATACGCAGTATTTT; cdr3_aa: CASSAALAGSTDTQYF
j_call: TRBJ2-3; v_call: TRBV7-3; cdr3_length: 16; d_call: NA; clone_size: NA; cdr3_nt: TGTGCCAGCAGCTTAAATGGCCAGGGGTGGGCAGATACGCAGTATTTT; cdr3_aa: CASSLNGQGWADTQYF
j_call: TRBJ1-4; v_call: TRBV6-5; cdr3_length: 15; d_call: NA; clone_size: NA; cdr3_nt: TGTGCCAGCAGTTACTCACCGGGGGCGGGTGAAAAACTGTTTTTT; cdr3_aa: CASSYSPGAGEKLFF
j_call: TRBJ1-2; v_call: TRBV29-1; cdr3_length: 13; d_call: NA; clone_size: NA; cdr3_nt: TGCAGCGTTGGACCTCGGGGGGGCAATGGCCACACCTTC; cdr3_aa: CSVGPRGGNGHTF
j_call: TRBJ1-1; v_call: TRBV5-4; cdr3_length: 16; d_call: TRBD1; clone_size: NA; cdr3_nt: TGTGCCAGCAGTTCTCCCGGGACAGGGAAACACACTGAAGCTTTCTTT; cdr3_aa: CASSSPGTGKHTEAFF
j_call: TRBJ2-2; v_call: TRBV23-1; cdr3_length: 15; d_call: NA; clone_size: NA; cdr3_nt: TGCGCCAGCAGTCGGGGGGGGCCGAACACCGGGGAGCTGTTTTTT; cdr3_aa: CASSRGGPNTGELFF
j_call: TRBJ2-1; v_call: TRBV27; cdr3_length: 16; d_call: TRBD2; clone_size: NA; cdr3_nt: TGTGCCAGCAGAGTCGGGCGGGAGGCGTCCTACAATGAGCAGTTCTTC; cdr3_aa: CASRVGREASYNEQFF
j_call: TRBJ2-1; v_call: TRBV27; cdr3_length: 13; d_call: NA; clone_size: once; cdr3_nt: TGTGCCAGCAGTTTTCGGCTAATCAATGAGCAGTTCTTC; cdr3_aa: CASSFRLINEQFF
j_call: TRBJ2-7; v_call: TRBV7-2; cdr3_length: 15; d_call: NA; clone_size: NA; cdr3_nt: TGTGCCAGCAGTGCTCGACCTGACGTTTTCCACGAGCAGTACTTC; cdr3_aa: CASSARPDVFHEQYF
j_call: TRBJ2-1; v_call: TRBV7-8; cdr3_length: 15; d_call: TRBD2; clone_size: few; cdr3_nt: TGTGCCAGCACCGTTGTAGCGGGGGACTACAATGAGCAGTTCTTC; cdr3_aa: CASTVVAGDYNEQFF
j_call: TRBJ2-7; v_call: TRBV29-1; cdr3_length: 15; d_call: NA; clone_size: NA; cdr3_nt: TGCAGCGTTGAAGATCCGAGGTCCCCGACCTACGAGCAGTACTTC; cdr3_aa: CSVEDPRSPTYEQYF
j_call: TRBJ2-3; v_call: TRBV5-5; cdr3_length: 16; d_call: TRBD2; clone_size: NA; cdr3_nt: TGTGCCAGCAGCTTGGAGGGACTAGCGGGAACAGATACGCAGTATTTT; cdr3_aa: CASSLEGLAGTDTQYF
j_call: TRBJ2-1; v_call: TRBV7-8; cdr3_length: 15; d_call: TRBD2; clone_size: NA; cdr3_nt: TGTGCCAGCAGCTTATGGGGGGGCTCCTACAATGAGCAGTTCTTC; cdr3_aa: CASSLWGGSYNEQFF
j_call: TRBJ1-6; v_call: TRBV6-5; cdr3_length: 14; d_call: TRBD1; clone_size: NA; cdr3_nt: TGTGCCAGCAGGAACGGACAGGTCGGATCACCCCTCCACTTT; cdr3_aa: CASRNGQVGSPLHF
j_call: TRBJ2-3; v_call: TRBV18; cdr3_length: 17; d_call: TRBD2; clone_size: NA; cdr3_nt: TGTGCCAGCTCACCATCGGTCGGCACCGCGGGGGCAGATACGCAGTATTTT; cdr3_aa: CASSPSVGTAGADTQYF
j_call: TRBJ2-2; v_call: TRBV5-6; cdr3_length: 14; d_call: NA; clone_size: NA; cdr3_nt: TGTGCCAGCAGTGACCGGGAGTACACCGGGGAGCTGTTTTTT; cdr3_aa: CASSDREYTGELFF
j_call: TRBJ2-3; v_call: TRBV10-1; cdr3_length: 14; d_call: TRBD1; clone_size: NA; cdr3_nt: TGCGCCAGCAGTGCAGGGGGCCCCACAGATACGCAGTATTTT; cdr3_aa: CASSAGGPTDTQYF
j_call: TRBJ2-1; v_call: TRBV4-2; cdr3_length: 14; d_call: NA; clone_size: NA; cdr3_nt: TGTGCCAGCAGCCAAGCCGACCGCAGGAATGAGCAGTTCTTC; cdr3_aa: CASSQADRRNEQFF
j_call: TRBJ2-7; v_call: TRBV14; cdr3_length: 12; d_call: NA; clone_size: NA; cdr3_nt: TGTGCCAGCAGCCAAGAGGTAGGCCCCTTCAATTTC; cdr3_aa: CASSQEVGPFNF
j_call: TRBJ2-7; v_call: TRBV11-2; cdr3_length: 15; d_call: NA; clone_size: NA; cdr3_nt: TGTGCCAGCAGCATTATGTCTACAGGGATCTACGAGCAGTACTTC; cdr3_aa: CASSIMSTGIYEQYF